This T cell receptor beta chain was recovered during a study of T cell responses to AZD1222 COVID-19 vaccine. The table came from immunoSEQ multiplex PCR; TCRdb's copy has only in-frame clones and leaves some out. In the table there are around 110,000 clones, roughly nine tenths of which are singletons. Turning to this clone: Its antigen is undetermined.

The study, taken as a whole, reports: Spike-specific TCR breadth and depth grew following two AZD1222 doses. Researchers took repertoire samples only after the peak T cell response had come.

V dropped 6 bases and J dropped 5 bases, with 16 bases sitting between them. Looked up from germline, CDR1 is SEHNR and CDR2 is FQNEAQ (reference sequence). The CDR3 covers 14 residues. The receptor's source is an adult who received the AZD1222 COVID-19 vaccine. The source material was peripheral blood, sampled 28 days after the second AZD1222 dose. V is TRBV7-9 and J is TRBJ1-2; a weak D match, TRBD1 (6 bases). Here the CDR3 reads CASSPTGQGYGYTF. As DNA, the CDR3 is TGTGCCAGCAGTCCCACAGGGCAAGGATATGGCTACACCTTC.